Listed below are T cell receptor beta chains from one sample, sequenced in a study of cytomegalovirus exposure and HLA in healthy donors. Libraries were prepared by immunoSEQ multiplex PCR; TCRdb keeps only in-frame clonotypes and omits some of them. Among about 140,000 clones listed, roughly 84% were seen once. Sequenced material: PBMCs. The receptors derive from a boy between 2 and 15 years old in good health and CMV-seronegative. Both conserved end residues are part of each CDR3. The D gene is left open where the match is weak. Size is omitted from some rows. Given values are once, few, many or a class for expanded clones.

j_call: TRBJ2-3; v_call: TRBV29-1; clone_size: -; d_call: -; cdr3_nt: TGCAGCGTTGATGGAGGGATGGGCCTCCCAGATACGCAGTATTTT; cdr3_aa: CSVDGGMGLPDTQYF
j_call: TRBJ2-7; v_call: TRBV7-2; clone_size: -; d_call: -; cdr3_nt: TGTGCCAGCAGCTTATCTCTCTGGTCAGGGCTCCCCTACGAGCAGTACTTC; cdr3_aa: CASSLSLWSGLPYEQYF
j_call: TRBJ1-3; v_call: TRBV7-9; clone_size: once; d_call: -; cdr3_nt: TGTGCCAGCAGCTTAGATCTATCTCAATCTGGAAACACCATATATTTT; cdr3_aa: CASSLDLSQSGNTIYF
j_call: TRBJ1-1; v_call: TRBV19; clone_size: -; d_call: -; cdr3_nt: TGTGCCAGTAGTATAGTTTGGGTTAGGCGGTTGCGGACTGAAGCTTTCTTT; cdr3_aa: CASSIVWVRRLRTEAFF
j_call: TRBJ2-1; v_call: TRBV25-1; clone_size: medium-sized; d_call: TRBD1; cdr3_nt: TGTGCCAGCAGTGAATCCGGGACAGGGCTTTTCAATGAGCAGTTCTTC; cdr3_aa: CASSESGTGLFNEQFF
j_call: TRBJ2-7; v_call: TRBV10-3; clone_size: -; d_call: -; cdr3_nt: TGTGCCATCAGTTCTCAGGGGAGCTCCTACGAGCAGTACTTC; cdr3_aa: CAISSQGSSYEQYF
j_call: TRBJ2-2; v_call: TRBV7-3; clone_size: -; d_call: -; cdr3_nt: TGTGCCAGCAGCCCCCGACTAGGCACCGGGGAGCTGTTTTTT; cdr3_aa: CASSPRLGTGELFF
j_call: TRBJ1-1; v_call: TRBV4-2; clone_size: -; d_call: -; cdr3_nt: TGTGCCAGCAGCCCAGGGATCGGGAACACTGAAGCTTTCTTT; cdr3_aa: CASSPGIGNTEAFF
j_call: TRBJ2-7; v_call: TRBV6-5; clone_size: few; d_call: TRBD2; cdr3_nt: TGTGCCAGCAGTCACATAGCGGGTCTTGCCTACGAGCAGTACTTC; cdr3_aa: CASSHIAGLAYEQYF
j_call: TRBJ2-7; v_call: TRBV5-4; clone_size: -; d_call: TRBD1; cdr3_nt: TGTGCCAGCAGCTTGTTGGCCCGAGGCAGGGGGAGCTCCTACGAGCAGTACTTC; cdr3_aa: CASSLLARGRGSSYEQYF